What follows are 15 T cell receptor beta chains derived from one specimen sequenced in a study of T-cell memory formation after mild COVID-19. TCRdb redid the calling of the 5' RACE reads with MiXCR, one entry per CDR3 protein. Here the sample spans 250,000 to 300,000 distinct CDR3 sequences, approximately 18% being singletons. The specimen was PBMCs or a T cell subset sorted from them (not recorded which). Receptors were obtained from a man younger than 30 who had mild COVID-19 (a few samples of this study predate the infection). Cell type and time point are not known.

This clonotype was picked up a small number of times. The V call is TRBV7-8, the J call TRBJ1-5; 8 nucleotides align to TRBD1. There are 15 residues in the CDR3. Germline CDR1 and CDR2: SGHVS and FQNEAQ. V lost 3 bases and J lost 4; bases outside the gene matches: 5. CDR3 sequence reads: CASSLDRVGNQPQHF. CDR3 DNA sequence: TGTGCCAGCAGCTTGGACAGGGTCGGGAATCAGCCCCAGCATTTT.

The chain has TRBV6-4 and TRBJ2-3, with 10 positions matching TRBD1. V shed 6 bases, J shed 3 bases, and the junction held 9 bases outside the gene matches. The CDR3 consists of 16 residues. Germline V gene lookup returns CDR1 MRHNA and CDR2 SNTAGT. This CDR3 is CASSDKGTGETDTQYF. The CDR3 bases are TGTGCCAGCAGCGATAAAGGGACAGGGGAGACAGATACGCAGTATTTT.

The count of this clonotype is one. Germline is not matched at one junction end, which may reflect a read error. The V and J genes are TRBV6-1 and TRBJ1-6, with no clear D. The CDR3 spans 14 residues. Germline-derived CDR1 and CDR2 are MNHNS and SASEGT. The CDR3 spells CASREAGYGSHLHF. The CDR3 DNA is TGTGCCAGCAGAGAAGCGGGCTACGGGTCACACCTCCACTTT.

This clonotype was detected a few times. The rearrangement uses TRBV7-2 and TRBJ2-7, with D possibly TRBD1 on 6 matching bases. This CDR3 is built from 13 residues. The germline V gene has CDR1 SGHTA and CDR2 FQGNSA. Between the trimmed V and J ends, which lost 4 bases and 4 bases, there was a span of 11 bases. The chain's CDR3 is CASSSTRGYEQYF. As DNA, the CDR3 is TGTGCCAGCAGCTCTACAAGGGGGTACGAGCAGTACTTC.

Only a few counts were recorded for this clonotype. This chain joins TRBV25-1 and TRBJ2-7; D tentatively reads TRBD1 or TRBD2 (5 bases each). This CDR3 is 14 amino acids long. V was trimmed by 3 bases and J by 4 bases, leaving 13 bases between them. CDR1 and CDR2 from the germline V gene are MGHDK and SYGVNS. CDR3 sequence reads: CASSEAGREYEQYV. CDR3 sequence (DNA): TGTGCCAGCAGTGAGGCGGGCAGGGAGTACGAGCAGTACGTC.

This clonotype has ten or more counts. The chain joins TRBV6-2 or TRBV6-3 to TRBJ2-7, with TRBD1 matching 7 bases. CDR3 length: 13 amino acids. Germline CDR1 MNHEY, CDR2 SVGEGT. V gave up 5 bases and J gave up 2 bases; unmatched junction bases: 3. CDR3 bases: TGTGCCAGCAGTCTAACAGGGGCCTACGAGCAGTACGTC. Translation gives CASSLTGAYEQYV.

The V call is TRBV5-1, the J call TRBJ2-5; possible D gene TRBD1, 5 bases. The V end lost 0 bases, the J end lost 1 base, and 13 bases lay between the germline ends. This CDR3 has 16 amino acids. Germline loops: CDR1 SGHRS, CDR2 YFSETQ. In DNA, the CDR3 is TGCGCCAGCAGCTTGGGGGGCATGGGCTTCCAAGAGACCCAGTACTTC. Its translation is CASSLGGMGFQETQYF.

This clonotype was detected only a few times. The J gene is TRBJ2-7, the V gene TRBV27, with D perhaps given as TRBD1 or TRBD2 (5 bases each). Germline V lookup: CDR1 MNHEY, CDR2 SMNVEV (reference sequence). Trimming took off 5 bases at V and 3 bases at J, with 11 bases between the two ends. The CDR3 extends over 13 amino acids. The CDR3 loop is CASSPRGGYEQYV. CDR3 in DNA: TGTGCCAGCAGTCCCCGTGGGGGCTACGAGCAGTACGTC.

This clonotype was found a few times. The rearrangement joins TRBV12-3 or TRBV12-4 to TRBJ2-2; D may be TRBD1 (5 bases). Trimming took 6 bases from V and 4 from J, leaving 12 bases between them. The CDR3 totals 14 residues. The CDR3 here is CASRTASSTGELFF. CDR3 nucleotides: TGTGCCAGCAGGACAGCCAGCTCCACCGGGGAGCTGTTTTTT.

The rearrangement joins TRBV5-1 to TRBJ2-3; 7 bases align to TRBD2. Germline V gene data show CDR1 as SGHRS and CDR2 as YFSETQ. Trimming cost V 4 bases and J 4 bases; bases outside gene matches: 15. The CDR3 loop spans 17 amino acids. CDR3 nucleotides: TGCGCCAGCAGCCTGACACTCGGGGGGTACATCGCAGATACGCAGTATTTT. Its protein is CASSLTLGGYIADTQYF.

DNA of the CDR3: TGTGCCAGCACCCCATCGGCAGGGGATGAGCAGTTCTTC. Its translation is CASTPSAGDEQFF. The chain carries TRBV7-3 and TRBJ2-1; D might be TRBD1 (6 bases). The V and J ends lost 7 bases and 8 bases respectively, with 15 bases between them. CDR1 SGHTA and CDR2 FQGTGA come from the germline V gene. This CDR3 is built from 13 residues.

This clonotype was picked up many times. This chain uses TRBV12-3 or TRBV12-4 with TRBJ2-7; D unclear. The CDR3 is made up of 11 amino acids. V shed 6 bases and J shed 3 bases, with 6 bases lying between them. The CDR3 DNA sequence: TGTGCCAGCAGACGAGGCTACGAGCAGTACTTC. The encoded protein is CASRRGYEQYF.

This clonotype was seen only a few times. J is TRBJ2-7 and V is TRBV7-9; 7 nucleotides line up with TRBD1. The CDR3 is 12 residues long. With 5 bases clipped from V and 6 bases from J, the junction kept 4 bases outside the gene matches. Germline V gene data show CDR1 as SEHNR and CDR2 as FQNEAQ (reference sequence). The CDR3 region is CASSIDRAEQYF. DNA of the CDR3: TGTGCCAGCAGCATCGACAGGGCCGAGCAGTACTTC.

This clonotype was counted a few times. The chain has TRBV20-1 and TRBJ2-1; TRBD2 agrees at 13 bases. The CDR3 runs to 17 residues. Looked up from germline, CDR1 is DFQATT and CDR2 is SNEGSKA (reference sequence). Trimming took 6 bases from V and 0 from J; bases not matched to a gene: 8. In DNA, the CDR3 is TGCAGTGCAACGGGACTAGCGGGGCAGAGCTCCTACAATGAGCAGTTCTTC. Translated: CSATGLAGQSSYNEQFF.

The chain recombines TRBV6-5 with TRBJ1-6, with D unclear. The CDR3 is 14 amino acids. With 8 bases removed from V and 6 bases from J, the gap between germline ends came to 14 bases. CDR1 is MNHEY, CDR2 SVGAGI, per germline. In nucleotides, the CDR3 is TGTGCCAGCTCCTTTGGGGTCGGTAATTCACCCCTCCACTTT. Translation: CASSFGVGNSPLHF.